Presented here are 4 T cell receptor beta chains from one specimen sequenced in a study of shared T cell receptors in the human thymus (dated by TCRdb to 2020 to 2023). The receptor library was made with the immunoSEQ multiplex PCR assay. This immuneACCESS table, as held by TCRdb, lists in-frame sequences with V and J called but not all clones. Of the missing ones, under half trace to an unresolved V gene in checked studies; the others have no known cause. In all, the sample holds about 660,000 clones, and more than 70% of those were seen once. Jointly, the top ten make up roughly 0.0086% of the sample. This sample was shared with a second study, whose subject was human thymus T cells.

Sequencing was done on a sample of thymocytes. These TCRs come from a boy in the first two years of life with a congenital heart defect. Donor details come from another sample of the same person, matched by shared clones.

This rearrangement joins TRBV5-1 to TRBJ1-6; 10 bases line up with TRBD1. Germline V gene sequence: CDR1 SGHRS, CDR2 YFSETQ. The trim removed 5 bases at V and 8 bases at J, leaving 7 bases unmatched. The CDR3 loop spans 15 amino acids. The CDR3 sequence: CASSRDRGADSPLHF. DNA for the CDR3: TGCGCCAGCAGTCGGGACAGGGGAGCAGATTCACCCCTCCACTTT.

This chain joins TRBV6-1 and TRBJ1-1; unclear D gene. Germline lookup yields CDR1 MNHNS and CDR2 SASEGT. The CDR3 runs 12 residues. With 7 bases removed from V and 7 bases from J, the gap between germline ends came to 13 bases. This CDR3 is CASKGAVLEAFF. CDR3 DNA: TGTGCCAGCAAGGGAGCTGTCCTTGAAGCTTTCTTT.

Regarding this clone: Other DNA sequences of this sample code for an identical CDR3. The V call is TRBV2, the J call TRBJ2-4, with 7 nucleotides matching TRBD2. The V and J ends lost 1 base and 0 bases, in that order; junction bases with no gene match: 0. This CDR3 has 15 residues. CDR1 is SNHLY, CDR2 FYNNEI, per germline. The CDR3 loop reads CASSEGGGAKNIQYF. In nucleotides, the CDR3 is TGTGCCAGCAGTGAAGGGGGGGGAGCCAAAAACATTCAGTACTTC. Based on the CDR3 plus reference TRBV2 and TRBJ2-4, the full variable domain is EPEVTQTPSHQVTQMGQEVILRCVPISNHLYFYWYRQILGQKVEFLVSFYNNEISEKSEIFDDQFSVERPDGSNFTLKIRSTKLEDSAMYFCASSEGGGAKNIQYFGAGTRLSVL.

The chain couples TRBV4-2 to TRBJ2-1, with TRBD2 matching over 9 bases. The CDR3 has 18 amino acids. CDR1 LGHNA and CDR2 YNFKEQ come from the germline V gene. With V trimmed by 0 bases and J by 4 bases, 10 bases remained unmatched. CDR3 in amino acids: CASSQEDPGLAGYNEQFF. CDR3 DNA sequence: TGTGCCAGCAGCCAAGAGGACCCGGGGCTAGCGGGGTACAATGAGCAGTTCTTC.